These 31 T cell receptor beta chains came from one sample sequenced in a study of blood T cells in healthy people across ages. It was with a sample-barcoded 5' primer and a J-beta primer mix that a second PCR of roughly 7 to 11 cycles was run. TCRdb re-called the 5' RACE reads through MiXCR, storing one row per CDR3 protein. The sample contains about 580,000 distinct CDR3 sequences, roughly 43% of which appear only once. The sequencing sample was made of blood. Receptors originate from a man at least 80 years old in good health.

The rearrangement links TRBV12-3 or TRBV12-4 to TRBJ1-2; 7 bases fit TRBD1. This CDR3 region has 13 residues. Trimming cost V 6 bases and J 2 bases; bases outside gene matches: 3. DNA of the CDR3: TGTGCCAGCAGGAGACAGGGCAACTATGGCTACACCTTC. Translated, it gives CASRRQGNYGYTF.

This chain connects TRBV20-1 to TRBJ2-7; no reliable D call. This CDR3 contains 12 residues. V was trimmed by 3 bases and J by 2 bases, leaving 8 bases between them. Per the germline V gene, CDR1 is DFQATT and CDR2 is SNEGSKA (reference sequence). The DNA for the CDR3 is TGCAGTGCTAGTACCAGTCCCTACGAGCAGTACTTC. Amino acid sequence: CSASTSPYEQYF.

V is TRBV28 and J is TRBJ2-7; a possible D gene is TRBD1 (6 bases). CDR1 MDHEN and CDR2 SYDVKM come from the germline V gene. The CDR3 is 13 amino acids. Trimming removed 8 bases from V and 3 bases from J, with 14 bases in between. CDR3: CASRPGQGYEQYF. For the CDR3, the DNA is TGTGCCAGCCGACCGGGACAAGGCTACGAGCAGTACTTC.

The sample holds a few counts of this clonotype. The chain couples TRBV7-3 to TRBJ2-3, with 9 bases matching TRBD1. The germline V gene encodes CDR1 SGHTA and CDR2 FQGTGA. The CDR3 runs 15 residues. Trimming removed 3 bases from V and 6 bases from J; junction bases left unmatched: 7. CDR3 sequence: CASSLEGTGSDTQYF. DNA of the CDR3: TGTGCCAGCAGCTTGGAAGGGACAGGGAGCGATACGCAGTATTTT.

This clonotype came up many times. The chain couples TRBV19 to TRBJ1-1; D unresolved. V was shortened by 9 bases and J by 4 bases, with 9 bases between the two germline ends. This CDR3 spans 11 amino acids. Germline CDR1 and CDR2: LNHDA and SQIVND (reference sequence). The CDR3 sequence: CASSGSTEAFF. DNA for the CDR3: TGTGCCAGCTCCGGGTCCACTGAAGCTTTCTTT. Variable domain in full (rest from reference TRBV19 and TRBJ1-1): DGGITQSPKYLFRKEGQNVTLSCEQNLNHDAMYWYRQDPGQGLRLIYYSQIVNDFQKGDIAEGYSVSREKKESFPLTVTSAQKNPTAFYLCASSGSTEAFFGQGTRLTVV.

The table lists this clonotype with many counts. This sequence joins TRBV6-6 and TRBJ1-1, with 7 bases identical to TRBD1. This CDR3 has 14 residues. CDR1 is MNHNY and CDR2 is SVGAGI in the germline V gene (reference sequence). J gave up 0 bases and V 6 bases, and 4 bases lay outside the gene matches. Here the CDR3 DNA reads TGTGCCAGCAGATCGGGACAGTTGAACACTGAAGCTTTCTTT. Protein: CASRSGQLNTEAFF.

This clonotype was detected ten times or more. The chain combines TRBV7-2 with TRBJ2-3, with a tentative D call TRBD1 (5 bases). The V end was cut by 0 bases, the J end by 4 bases, with 5 bases between. Germline-derived CDR1 and CDR2 are SGHTA and FQGNSA. The CDR3 loop spans 13 amino acids. CDR3 sequence (DNA): TGTGCCAGCAGCTTAGCAGGGGCAGATACGCAGTATTTT. It specifies CASSLAGADTQYF.

The V and J genes are TRBV6-2 or TRBV6-3 and TRBJ1-2; D is perhaps TRBD1 (5 bases). The germline CDR1 and CDR2 sequences are MNHEY and SVGEGT. V dropped 6 bases and J dropped 0 bases, with 17 bases sitting between them. This CDR3 has 16 amino acids. This CDR3 is CASSPTGTKTNYGYTF. The CDR3 DNA sequence: TGTGCCAGCAGCCCCACGGGGACGAAAACTAACTATGGCTACACCTTC.

The chain joins TRBV7-2 to TRBJ2-4, with 7 bases that match TRBD1. Matching the DNA end better, TRBJ2-7 makes the J call doubtful. The CDR3 extends over 14 amino acids. Germline V gene sequence: CDR1 SGHTA, CDR2 FQGNSA. CDR3 amino acids: CASSGQVFSYEQYF. The CDR3 DNA sequence: TGTGCCAGCAGCGGACAGGTTTTCAGCTACGAGCAGTACTTC.

This clonotype came up many times. The chain recombines TRBV6-6 with TRBJ1-4; possible D gene TRBD1, 5 bases. Germline V gene sequence: CDR1 MNHNY, CDR2 SVGAGI (reference sequence). The CDR3 is made up of 16 amino acids. V lost 3 bases, J lost 10 bases, and 21 bases lay in between. CDR3 protein: CASSYGGATLGVKLFF. CDR3 sequence (DNA): TGTGCCAGCAGTTATGGTGGGGCAACCTTGGGGGTAAAACTGTTTTTT.

This clonotype was seen a few times. This rearrangement joins TRBV20-1 to TRBJ1-2; maybe TRBD1 (6 bases). Germline CDR1 DFQATT, CDR2 SNEGSKA (reference sequence). The germline V and J ends were trimmed by 1 base and 7 bases, with 13 bases remaining between them. The CDR3 totals 13 residues. The CDR3 region is CSARVSGAGGYTF. The CDR3 DNA follows: TGCAGTGCTAGAGTTTCGGGGGCCGGTGGCTACACCTTC.

The rearrangement uses TRBV12-3 or TRBV12-4 and TRBJ2-7; tentatively, D is TRBD1 (6 bases). V lost 3 bases and J 3 bases, leaving 9 bases between the germline ends. The CDR3 covers 13 residues. The CDR3 region is CASSFSGVYEQYF. CDR3 sequence (DNA): TGTGCCAGCAGTTTTTCAGGGGTCTACGAGCAGTACTTC.

The J gene is TRBJ1-6, the V gene TRBV2; 9 positions agree with TRBD1. The germline CDR1 and CDR2 sequences are SNHLY and FYNNEI. This CDR3 has 16 residues. V gave up 1 base and J gave up 9 bases; unmatched junction bases: 7. The CDR3 spells CASSEGIGQGISPLHF. CDR3 coding DNA: TGTGCCAGCAGTGAAGGGATCGGACAGGGGATTTCACCCCTCCACTTT.

This clonotype was detected only a few times. The chain links TRBV5-1 to TRBJ2-7; TRBD2 aligns across 13 bases. CDR3 length: 15 amino acids. Germline V lookup: CDR1 SGHRS, CDR2 YFSETQ. The J segment lost 3 bases and the V segment lost 2 bases, leaving 2 bases of the junction unmatched. The DNA of the CDR3 is TGCGCCAGCAGCTTAGGGACTAGCGGGGACTACGAGCAGTACTTC. Amino acid sequence: CASSLGTSGDYEQYF.

The gene calls are TRBV7-2 and TRBJ2-3; D ambiguous. The length of the CDR3 is 18 residues. The germline V gene has CDR1 SGHTA and CDR2 FQGNSA. Trimming took off 5 bases at V and 2 bases at J, with 23 bases between the two ends. The CDR3 is CASSPTTLFPVATDTQYF. The CDR3, as DNA: TGTGCCAGCAGCCCAACAACCTTGTTCCCTGTGGCCACAGATACGCAGTATTTT.

This chain connects TRBV6-5 to TRBJ1-2; D remains unclear. With 6 bases removed from V and 0 bases from J, the gap between germline ends came to 8 bases. Germline lookup yields CDR1 MNHEY and CDR2 SVGAGI. The CDR3 totals 13 residues. DNA for the CDR3: TGTGCCAGCAGGGCGACGACTAACTATGGCTACACCTTC. Translating it yields CASRATTNYGYTF.

This clonotype occurred a few times. This chain uses TRBV20-1 with TRBJ1-2, with a tentative D call TRBD1 (5 bases). V lost 1 base to trimming and J lost 1 base, with 10 bases between them. Germline lookup yields CDR1 DFQATT and CDR2 SNEGSKA (reference sequence). The CDR3 totals 14 residues. The CDR3 bases are TGCAGTGCTAGAGCAGGTGACAGTAACTATGGCTACACCTTC. Translation gives CSARAGDSNYGYTF.

This chain uses TRBV6-4 with TRBJ2-1; no definite D call. CDR1 and CDR2 (germline): MRHNA, SNTAGT. This CDR3 has 16 residues. V lost 3 bases and J lost 0, with 12 bases in between. The CDR3 nucleotides read TGTGCCAGCAGTGAAGGAATCGGCGGCTCCTACAATGAGCAGTTCTTC. As protein: CASSEGIGGSYNEQFF.

This chain joins TRBV4-2 and TRBJ2-1; the D is unclear. The CDR3 consists of 13 residues. The germline V gene has CDR1 LGHNA and CDR2 YNFKEQ. V gave up 0 bases and J gave up 7 bases, with 7 bases separating them. The CDR3 is CASSQEGWNEQFF. The CDR3 nucleotides read TGTGCCAGCAGCCAAGAGGGATGGAATGAGCAGTTCTTC.

The chain recombines TRBV6-5 with TRBJ1-1; D is unresolved. Germline CDR1 reads MNHEY; CDR2 reads SVGAGI. The CDR3 covers 12 residues. Deletions cut 6 bases from V and 5 bases from J, with 10 bases between. CDR3 sequence (DNA): TGTGCCAGCAGGGAGGCGGATACTGAAGCTTTCTTT. Translated, it gives CASREADTEAFF.

The table lists this clonotype with a few counts. This rearrangement joins TRBV6-5 to TRBJ2-1, with TRBD1 identical over 8 bases. There are 16 residues in the CDR3. Germline lookup yields CDR1 MNHEY and CDR2 SVGAGI. J lost 3 bases, V lost 4 bases, and 8 bases had no gene match. CDR3 coding DNA: TGTGCCAGCAGTTCCCTTTCCGGGACAGGCTACAATGAGCAGTTCTTC. Translated, it gives CASSSLSGTGYNEQFF.

J is TRBJ2-4 and V is TRBV11-1; tentatively, D is TRBD1 (5 bases). Trimming cost V 5 bases and J 0 bases, with 8 bases left between them. Germline loops: CDR1 SGHAT, CDR2 FQDESV (reference sequence). CDR3 length equals 14 residues. CDR3 sequence: CASSLREAKNIQYF. The CDR3 coding sequence is TGTGCCAGCAGCCTCAGGGAAGCCAAAAACATTCAGTACTTC.

Comments on this clonotype: This could be a read error, since a much larger clone is one nucleotide away. The V call is TRBV7-3, the J call TRBJ2-5; D perhaps matches TRBD2 (6 bases). Germline lookup yields CDR1 SGHTA and CDR2 FQGTGA. V was pared by 5 bases and J by 4 bases, with 17 bases between. This CDR3 comprises 15 residues. The CDR3: CASSPNPGSRETQYF. CDR3 in DNA: TGTGCCAGCAGCCCCAATCCCGGGAGCCGAGAGACCCAGTACTTC.

The table lists this clonotype with a few counts. The chain has TRBV3-1 and TRBJ2-5, with 7 bases that match TRBD1. The CDR3 runs to 17 residues. The J segment lost 2 bases and the V segment lost 4 bases, leaving 13 bases of the junction unmatched. CDR1 is LGHDT and CDR2 is YNNKEL in the germline V gene (reference sequence). CDR3 DNA: TGTGCCAGCAGCCCGCCTAGACAGGGATATTCACAAGAGACCCAGTACTTC. Encoded protein: CASSPPRQGYSQETQYF.

Concerning this clonotype itself: A much larger clone is a single base away; this may be a read error. This chain joins TRBV6-6 and TRBJ1-5; 9 nucleotides line up with TRBD1. The germline V gene has CDR1 MNHNY and CDR2 SVGAGI (reference sequence). Trimming cost V 5 bases and J 3 bases; bases outside gene matches: 8. This CDR3 region has 16 residues. This CDR3 reads CASSPGTGKNNQPQHF. CDR3 in DNA: TGTGCCAGCAGTCCGGGGACAGGGAAGAACAATCAGCCCCAGCATTTT.

The chain recombines TRBV9 with TRBJ2-5, with 9 bases identical to TRBD2. The tail of the sequence fits TRBJ2-7 better, so the J call may be wrong. The germline V gene has CDR1 SGDLS and CDR2 YYNGEE. The CDR3 contains 15 residues. CDR3 in DNA: TGTGCCAGCAGCGATTCACCTAGCGGGAAAGACGAGCAGTACTTC. Amino acid sequence: CASSDSPSGKDEQYF.

This clonotype has a handful of counts. V is TRBV5-1 and J is TRBJ2-1; TRBD1 might be the D (5 bases). The germline gives CDR1 SGHRS, CDR2 YFSETQ. CDR3 length equals 15 residues. V lost 0 bases, J lost 1 base, and 8 bases lay in between. CDR3 loop: CASSLGTQSYNEQFF. In DNA form, the CDR3 reads TGCGCCAGCAGCTTGGGGACACAGTCCTACAATGAGCAGTTCTTC.

This chain uses TRBV15 with TRBJ1-2, with 7 bases identical to TRBD1. Germline lookup yields CDR1 LNHNV and CDR2 YYDKDF (reference sequence). V lost 8 bases to trimming and J lost 2 bases; unmatched junction nucleotides: 8. This CDR3 has 14 residues. The CDR3 DNA reads TGTGCCACCCGAAAACCACAGGGGAACTATGGCTACACCTTC. Its translation is CATRKPQGNYGYTF.

This clonotype was counted a few times. This sequence joins TRBV29-1 and TRBJ2-7, with 10 bases that match TRBD1. The V segment lost 7 bases and the J segment 5 bases; nucleotides outside the gene matches: 5. Germline CDR1 SQVTM, CDR2 ANQGSEA. The CDR3 is made up of 12 amino acids. In nucleotides, the CDR3 is TGCAGCGCAGAGGGGACAGGGGACGAGCAGTACTTC. Protein: CSAEGTGDEQYF.

This chain uses TRBV7-9 with TRBJ2-1; 10 bases map to TRBD2. The CDR3 extends over 15 amino acids. V was clipped by 5 bases and J by 4 bases; unmatched bases: 5. Germline-derived CDR1 and CDR2 are SEHNR and FQNEAQ (reference sequence). The CDR3 region has the DNA TGTGCCAGCAGCCCGGGGACTAGCGATTACAATGAGCAGTTCTTC. It translates to CASSPGTSDYNEQFF.

CDR3 loop: CASSPDHRGHGQPQHF. The DNA of the CDR3 is TGTGCCAGCAGCCCGGATCATAGGGGGCATGGTCAGCCCCAGCATTTT. This chain links TRBV7-9 with TRBJ1-5, with 7 positions matching TRBD1. The CDR3 runs 16 residues. CDR1 is SEHNR and CDR2 is FQNEAQ in the germline V gene (reference sequence). Trimming took 5 bases from V and 6 from J; bases not matched to a gene: 13.